The clone carrying this T cell receptor beta chain has more than one count but fewer than ten. This entry is derived from a study of technical replicates of blood from four donors. The germline CDR1 and CDR2 sequences are SNHLY and FYNNEI. V gave up 3 bases and J gave up 0 bases, with 5 bases separating them. CDR3 size: 13 residues. Method: immunoSEQ multiplex PCR; TCRdb's copy keeps in-frame clones and lacks some. In the table there are fewer than 100,000 clones, over 80% of which are singletons. This clonotype was sampled from a human donor in good health. The sequenced sample consisted of T cells isolated from PBMCs. This chain links TRBV2 with TRBJ1-1; D is uncertain. Here the CDR3 reads CASSDGMNTEAFF. DNA of the CDR3: TGTGCCAGCAGTGACGGGATGAACACTGAAGCTTTCTTT.